These 24 T cell receptor beta chains share one sample of origin, sequenced in a study of breast tumors, draining lymph nodes, adjacent tissues. A single record per CDR3 protein comes from TCRdb applying MiXCR to the multiplex PCR reads. The data show over 70,000 distinct CDR3 sequences, around 28% seen once. Axillary draining lymph nodes of breast cancer patients supplied the node samples. The sequenced sample was axillary lymph node tissue. These receptors were taken from a female donor with breast cancer. Some clones in this sample may be carry-over from other donors' samples.

The chain employs TRBV4-3 and TRBJ2-3; 8 positions agree with TRBD1. This CDR3 is 16 amino acids long. CDR1 LGHNA and CDR2 YSLEER come from the germline V gene. After removal of 5 bases from V and 0 bases from J, the junction contained 7 bases not matched to a gene. This chain's CDR3 is CASSSRQGRSTDTQYF. DNA for the CDR3: TGCGCCAGCAGCTCGCGACAGGGGAGGAGCACAGATACGCAGTATTTT.

This clonotype was counted many times. The genes are TRBV3-1 and TRBJ1-5, with unresolved D. The V gene lost 4 bases and the J gene lost 2 bases, with 12 bases spanning the gap. CDR1 is LGHDT, CDR2 YNNKEL, per germline (reference sequence). The CDR3 extends over 15 amino acids. The CDR3 coding sequence is TGTGCCAGCAGCCGAAGCCCGACTGGCAATCAGCCCCAGCATTTT. Translation: CASSRSPTGNQPQHF.

The chain uses TRBV6-6 and TRBJ2-7; 8 bases agree with TRBD1. Losses at the gene ends were 4 bases for V and 3 bases for J; bases not matched to a gene: 5. The CDR3 is made up of 14 amino acids. CDR1 MNHNY and CDR2 SVGAGI come from the germline V gene (reference sequence). CDR3 nucleotide sequence: TGTGCCAGCAGTTCGGAACAGGGGGGCTACGAGCAGTACTTC. Its translation is CASSSEQGGYEQYF.

At least ten counts were recorded for this clonotype. The V call is TRBV5-1, the J call TRBJ2-5; unclear D gene. The CDR3 totals 11 residues. CDR1 is SGHRS, CDR2 YFSETQ, per germline. Trimming left V 3 bases short and J 0 bases short, with 0 bases between. For the CDR3, the DNA is TGCGCCAGCAGCTACCAAGAGACCCAGTACTTC. Protein product: CASSYQETQYF.

This clonotype appeared many times. The chain combines TRBV4-1 with TRBJ1-5; TRBD1 is a possible D gene (5 bases). This CDR3 has 14 amino acids. V was trimmed by 0 bases and J by 3 bases, leaving 6 bases between them. The V gene's germline CDR1 is MGHRA and CDR2 YSYEKL. Written as DNA, the CDR3 is TGCGCCAGCAGCCAAGACAGGGCCAATCAGCCCCAGCATTTT. Translated: CASSQDRANQPQHF.

In its sample, this clonotype was seen many times. The chain employs TRBV5-1 and TRBJ2-5; TRBD2 matches at 7 bases. This CDR3 has 16 residues. Germline values: CDR1 SGHRS, CDR2 YFSETQ. Trimming removed 3 bases from V and 3 bases from J; junction bases left unmatched: 11. CDR3 protein: CASSSPSGRFEETQYF. The CDR3 DNA reads as TGCGCCAGCAGCTCCCCCTCCGGGAGGTTCGAAGAGACCCAGTACTTC.

For the CDR3, the DNA is TGTGCCAGCAGATGGGGGCGGGAGGGCCGGGGCACAGATACGCAGTATTTT. Its protein is CASRWGREGRGTDTQYF. The chain joins TRBV7-9 to TRBJ2-3; 9 bases align to TRBD2. V lost 6 bases to trimming and J lost 1 base; unmatched junction nucleotides: 11. Looked up from germline, CDR1 is SEHNR and CDR2 is FQNEAQ (reference sequence). The CDR3 is 17 residues long.

The chain uses TRBV27 and TRBJ1-1; no firm D call. Germline lookup yields CDR1 MNHEY and CDR2 SMNVEV (reference sequence). V lost 6 bases to trimming and J lost 1 base, with 3 bases between them. The CDR3 loop spans 11 amino acids. CDR3 DNA: TGTGCCAGCAGATCGAACACTGAAGCTTTCTTT. Protein sequence: CASRSNTEAFF.

With respect to this clonotype: A much larger clone lies a single base off, so this may be a read error. This sequence joins TRBV11-3 and TRBJ2-7, with D possibly being TRBD1 (5 bases). From germline, CDR1 is SGHNT and CDR2 YENEEA. The CDR3 length is 14 residues. V lost 6 bases, J lost 2 bases, and 14 bases lay in between. The CDR3 sequence is CASRPENRTYEQYF. The DNA for the CDR3 is TGTGCCAGCAGACCAGAGAACAGGACCTACGAGCAGTACTTC.

The sample holds many counts of this clonotype. The chain joins TRBV28 to TRBJ1-6, with D maybe TRBD1 (5 bases). Germline assignment: CDR1 MDHEN and CDR2 SYDVKM. V was pared by 3 bases and J by 7 bases, with 10 bases between. The CDR3 spans 14 residues. For the CDR3, the DNA is TGTGCCAGCAGTTTGGGGACTCAAAATTCACCCCTCCACTTT. It codes for CASSLGTQNSPLHF.

This clonotype has a single count. CDR3 sequence: CSARDPRFGELFF. The CDR3 bases are TGCAGTGCTAGAGATCCGCGTTTCGGGGAGCTGTTTTTT. V and J are TRBV20-1 and TRBJ2-2; D not certain. The V gene lost 0 bases and the J gene lost 7 bases, with 9 bases spanning the gap. The CDR3 covers 13 residues. CDR1 and CDR2 from the germline V gene are DFQATT and SNEGSKA (reference sequence).

This clonotype appeared many times. This chain joins TRBV10-3 and TRBJ2-1; D ambiguous. The V and J ends lost 4 bases and 4 bases respectively, with 17 bases between them. CDR1 and CDR2 from the germline V gene are ENHRY and SYGVKD. The CDR3 has 16 residues. The DNA for the CDR3 is TGTGCCATCAGTGTAAAGGGAACTCGGAATTACAATGAGCAGTTCTTC. It specifies CAISVKGTRNYNEQFF.

Many counts were recorded for this clonotype. The chain couples TRBV11-2 to TRBJ2-7, with 7 positions matching TRBD2. J was trimmed by 1 base and V by 0 bases; bases with no gene match: 3. The CDR3 has 15 residues. Per germline, CDR1 SGHAT and CDR2 FQNNGV. The DNA for the CDR3 is TGTGCCAGCAGCTTAGAGGGGAGGGGATCCTACGAGCAGTACTTC. It codes for CASSLEGRGSYEQYF. Looking up the rest from reference TRBV11-2 and TRBJ2-7 gives the full variable domain: EAGVAQSPRYKIIEKRQSVAFWCNPISGHATLYWYQQILGQGPKLLIQFQNNGVVDDSQLPKDRFSAERLKGVDSTLKIQPAKLEDSAVYLCASSLEGRGSYEQYFGPGTRLTVT.

The table lists this clonotype with many counts. The chain couples TRBV2 to TRBJ1-6, with D perhaps matching TRBD1 (5 bases). The CDR3 covers 13 residues. Deletions cut 7 bases from V and 11 bases from J, with 15 bases between. In germline, CDR1 is SNHLY, CDR2 FYNNEI. The CDR3 DNA is TGTGCCAGCACCAACCAAGGGGATCCACCCCTCCACTTT. Its protein product is CASTNQGDPPLHF.

This clonotype has ten or more counts. A single base separates this from a much larger clone, so it may be a read error. The chain employs TRBV9 and TRBJ2-7; D gene unclear. This CDR3 is 14 amino acids long. Germline V gives CDR1 SGDLS, CDR2 YYNGEE. DNA for the CDR3: TGTGCCAGCAGCGTAGGCCAGCCAACCTACGAGCAGTCCTTC. It translates to CASSVGQPTYEQSF.

At least ten counts were recorded for this clonotype. The chain couples TRBV5-1 to TRBJ2-7, with no clear D. Trimming took 1 base from V and 4 from J, leaving 9 bases between them. Germline assignment: CDR1 SGHRS and CDR2 YFSETQ. The CDR3 covers 13 residues. CDR3: CASSLYESYEQYF. The CDR3 DNA is TGCGCCAGCAGCTTGTACGAATCTTACGAGCAGTACTTC.

This clonotype was observed a handful of times. The chain couples TRBV27 to TRBJ1-4, with a tentative D call TRBD1 (5 bases). The V end lost 3 bases, the J end lost 11 bases, and 13 bases lay between the germline ends. This CDR3 contains 13 residues. CDR1 is MNHEY and CDR2 is SMNVEV in the germline V gene (reference sequence). CDR3 sequence: CASSLTVEGKLFF. Written as DNA, the CDR3 is TGTGCCAGCAGTTTGACAGTCGAAGGGAAACTGTTTTTT.

This clonotype has ten or more counts. V and J are TRBV30 and TRBJ2-7; D is unresolved. The V gene's germline CDR1 is GTSNPN and CDR2 SVGIG (reference sequence). The CDR3 runs to 12 residues. With 1 base removed from V and 7 bases from J, the gap between germline ends came to 11 bases. Here the CDR3 reads CAWSDGLGEQYF. CDR3 coding DNA: TGTGCCTGGAGTGACGGATTGGGAGAGCAGTACTTC.

The sample holds a few counts of this clonotype. V and J are TRBV2 and TRBJ1-1; TRBD1 aligns across 12 bases. V lost 5 bases and J lost 0; bases outside the gene matches: 1. This CDR3 is 15 amino acids long. The germline V gene has CDR1 SNHLY and CDR2 FYNNEI. CDR3 in DNA: TGTGCCAGCAGTAGGGACAGGGGGCTGAACACTGAAGCTTTCTTT. Residues: CASSRDRGLNTEAFF.

The J gene is TRBJ2-1, the V gene TRBV9; TRBD2 aligns across 11 bases. The length of the CDR3 is 15 residues. Trimming removed 2 bases from V and 2 bases from J; junction bases left unmatched: 0. Germline values: CDR1 SGDLS, CDR2 YYNGEE. CDR3 sequence (DNA): TGTGCCAGCAGCGTGACTAGCGGGGCCTACAATGAGCAGTTCTTC. This translates into CASSVTSGAYNEQFF.

This clonotype was counted many times. Written as DNA, the CDR3 is TGCAGTGCTAGTCAAGGGTTTAGGGAGACCCAGTACTTC. This codes for CSASQGFRETQYF. V and J are TRBV20-1 and TRBJ2-5, with D uncertain. Germline V gives CDR1 DFQATT, CDR2 SNEGSKA (reference sequence). The CDR3 spans 13 residues. The V and J ends lost 3 bases and 5 bases respectively, with 13 bases between them.

Many counts were recorded for this clonotype. The V and J genes are TRBV5-1 and TRBJ2-7, with TRBD1 matching 7 bases. Germline V CDR1 and CDR2: SGHRS, YFSETQ. This CDR3 has 14 amino acids. V gave up 0 bases and J gave up 6 bases; unmatched junction bases: 6. The CDR3 sequence is CASSLEGRTGEQYF. The CDR3 nucleotides are TGCGCCAGCAGCTTGGAAGGCAGGACAGGCGAGCAGTACTTC.

This clonotype occurred many times. V and J are TRBV11-2 and TRBJ2-7; 8 positions agree with TRBD1. The V gene end was trimmed by 5 bases and the J gene end by 4 bases; junction bases not matched to a gene: 10. In germline, CDR1 is SGHAT, CDR2 FQNNGV. The CDR3 loop spans 15 amino acids. The CDR3, as DNA: TGTGCCAGCAGCCCCAGGCAGGGGGCGAGATACGAGCAGTACTTC. Protein sequence: CASSPRQGARYEQYF.

This clonotype has ten or more counts. V gene TRBV7-2 combines with J gene TRBJ2-4; 7 positions match TRBD2. The V and J ends lost 0 bases and 8 bases, in that order; junction bases with no gene match: 4. Germline V gene lookup returns CDR1 SGHTA and CDR2 FQGNSA. This CDR3 spans 14 amino acids. CDR3 in DNA: TGTGCCAGCAGCTTAGCGGGAGGGTTTGACATTCAGTACTTC. Its protein product is CASSLAGGFDIQYF.